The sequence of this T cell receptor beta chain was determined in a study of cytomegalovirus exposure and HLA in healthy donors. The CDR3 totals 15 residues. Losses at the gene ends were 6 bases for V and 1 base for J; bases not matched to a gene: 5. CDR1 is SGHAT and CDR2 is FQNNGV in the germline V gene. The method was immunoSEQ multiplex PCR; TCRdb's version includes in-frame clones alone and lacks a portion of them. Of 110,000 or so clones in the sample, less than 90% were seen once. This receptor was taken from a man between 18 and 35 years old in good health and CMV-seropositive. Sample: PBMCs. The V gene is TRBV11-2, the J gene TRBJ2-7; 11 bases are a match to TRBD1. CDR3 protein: CASREGTGGSYEQYF. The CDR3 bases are TGTGCCAGCAGAGAAGGGACAGGGGGATCCTACGAGCAGTACTTC. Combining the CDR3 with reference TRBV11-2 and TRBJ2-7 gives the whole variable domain EAGVAQSPRYKIIEKRQSVAFWCNPISGHATLYWYQQILGQGPKLLIQFQNNGVVDDSQLPKDRFSAERLKGVDSTLKIQPAKLEDSAVYLCASREGTGGSYEQYFGPGTRLTVT.